Included here is one T cell receptor (beta chain) sequence, with context. The antigen is not known. This sample stems from a study of cytomegalovirus exposure and HLA in healthy donors. This CDR3 comprises 13 residues. V lost 2 bases and J 3 bases, leaving 7 bases between the germline ends. Germline V CDR1 and CDR2: MNHEY, SVGAGI. The assay was immunoSEQ multiplex PCR, and TCRdb's table has in-frame clones only and misses some. Found here are approximately 270,000 clones, around 90% of them singletons; the top ten hold under 0.45%. General study findings and limits: A list of approximately 160 TCR beta chains associated with cytomegalovirus was given.

The sample taken for sequencing was PBMCs. This sequence joins TRBV6-5 and TRBJ1-2, with D unresolved. The receptor was derived from a woman under 30 in good health and CMV-seronegative. The CDR3: CASSYLQYYGYTF. The CDR3 DNA follows: TGTGCCAGCAGTTACCTCCAGTACTATGGCTACACCTTC.